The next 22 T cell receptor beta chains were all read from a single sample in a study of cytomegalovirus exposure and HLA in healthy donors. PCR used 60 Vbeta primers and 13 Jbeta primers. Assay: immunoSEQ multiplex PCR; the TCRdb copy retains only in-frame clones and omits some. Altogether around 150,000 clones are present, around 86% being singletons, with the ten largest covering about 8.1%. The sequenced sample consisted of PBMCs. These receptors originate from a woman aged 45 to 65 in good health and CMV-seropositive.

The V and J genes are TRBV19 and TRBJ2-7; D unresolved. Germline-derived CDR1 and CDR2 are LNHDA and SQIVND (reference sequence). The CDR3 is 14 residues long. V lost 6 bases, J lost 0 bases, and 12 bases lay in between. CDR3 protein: CASSISLSSYEQYF. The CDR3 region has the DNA TGTGCCAGTAGCATCTCTCTAAGCTCCTACGAGCAGTACTTC. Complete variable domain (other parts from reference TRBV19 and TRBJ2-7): DGGITQSPKYLFRKEGQNVTLSCEQNLNHDAMYWYRQDPGQGLRLIYYSQIVNDFQKGDIAEGYSVSREKKESFPLTVTSAQKNPTAFYLCASSISLSSYEQYFGPGTRLTVT.

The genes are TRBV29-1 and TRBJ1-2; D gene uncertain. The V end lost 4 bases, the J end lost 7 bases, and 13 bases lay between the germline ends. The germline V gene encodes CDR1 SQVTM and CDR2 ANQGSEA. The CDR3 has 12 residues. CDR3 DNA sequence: TGCAGCGTTGCGGTAGCGATCTCTGGCTACACCTTC. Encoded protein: CSVAVAISGYTF.

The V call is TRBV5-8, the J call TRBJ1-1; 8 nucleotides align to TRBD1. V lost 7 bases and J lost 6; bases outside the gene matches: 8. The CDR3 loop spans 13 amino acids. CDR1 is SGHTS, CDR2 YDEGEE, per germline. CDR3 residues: CASGWTGYPEAFF. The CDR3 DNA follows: TGTGCCAGCGGGTGGACAGGGTACCCTGAAGCTTTCTTT.

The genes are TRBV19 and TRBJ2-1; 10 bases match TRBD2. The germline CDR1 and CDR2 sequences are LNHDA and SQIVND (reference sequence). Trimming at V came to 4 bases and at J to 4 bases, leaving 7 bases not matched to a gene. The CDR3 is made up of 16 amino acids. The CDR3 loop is CASSSPGLALYNEQFF. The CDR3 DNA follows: TGTGCCAGTAGTAGCCCGGGACTAGCGCTTTACAATGAGCAGTTCTTC. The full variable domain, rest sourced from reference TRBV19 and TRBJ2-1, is DGGITQSPKYLFRKEGQNVTLSCEQNLNHDAMYWYRQDPGQGLRLIYYSQIVNDFQKGDIAEGYSVSREKKESFPLTVTSAQKNPTAFYLCASSSPGLALYNEQFFGPGTRLTVL.

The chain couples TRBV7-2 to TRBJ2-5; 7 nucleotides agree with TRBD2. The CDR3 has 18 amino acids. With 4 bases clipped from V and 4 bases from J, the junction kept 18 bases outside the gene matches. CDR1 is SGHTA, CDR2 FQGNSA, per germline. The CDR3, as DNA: TGTGCCAGCAGCTCCTACACGGGAGGTAGCTGGCTTGGAGAGACCCAGTACTTC. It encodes CASSSYTGGSWLGETQYF.

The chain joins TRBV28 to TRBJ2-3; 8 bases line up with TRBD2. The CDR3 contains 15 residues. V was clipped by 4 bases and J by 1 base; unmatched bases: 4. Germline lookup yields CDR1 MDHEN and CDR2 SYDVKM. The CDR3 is CASSWTGLGTDTQYF. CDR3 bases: TGTGCCAGCAGTTGGACGGGACTAGGCACAGATACGCAGTATTTT.

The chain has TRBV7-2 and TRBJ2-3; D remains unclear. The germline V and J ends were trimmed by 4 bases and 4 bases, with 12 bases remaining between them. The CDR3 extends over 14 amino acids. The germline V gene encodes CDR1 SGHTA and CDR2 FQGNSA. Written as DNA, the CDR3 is TGTGCCAGCAGCTCCCCCGTTGGGCCAGATACGCAGTATTTT. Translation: CASSSPVGPDTQYF.

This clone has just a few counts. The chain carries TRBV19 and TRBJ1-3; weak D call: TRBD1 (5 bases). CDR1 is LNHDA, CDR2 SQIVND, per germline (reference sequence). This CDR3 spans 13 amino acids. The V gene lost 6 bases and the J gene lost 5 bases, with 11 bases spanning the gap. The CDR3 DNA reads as TGTGCCAGTAGCCCCAGGGTACGAAACACCATATATTTT. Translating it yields CASSPRVRNTIYF.

The CDR3 sequence is CASSEQGAGVNEQYF. For the CDR3, the DNA is TGTGCCAGCAGCGAACAAGGAGCGGGGGTCAACGAGCAGTACTTC. J is TRBJ2-7 and V is TRBV14, with 8 bases fitting TRBD2. V lost 5 bases, J lost 5 bases, and 11 bases stayed unmatched. The germline V gene encodes CDR1 SGHDN and CDR2 FVKESK. The CDR3 has 15 amino acids.

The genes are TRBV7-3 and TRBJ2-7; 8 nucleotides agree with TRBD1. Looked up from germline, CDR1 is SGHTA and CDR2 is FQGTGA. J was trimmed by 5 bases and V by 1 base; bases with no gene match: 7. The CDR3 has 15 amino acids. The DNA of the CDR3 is TGTGCCAGCAGCTTAATTCCCAGGGGGCAGGACGAGCAGTACTTC. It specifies CASSLIPRGQDEQYF.

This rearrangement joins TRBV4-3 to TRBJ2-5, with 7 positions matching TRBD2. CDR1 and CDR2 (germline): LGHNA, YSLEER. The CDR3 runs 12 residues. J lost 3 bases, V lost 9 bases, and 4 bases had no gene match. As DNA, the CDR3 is TGCGCCAGTAGCGGGCCGAAAGAGACCCAGTACTTC. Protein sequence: CASSGPKETQYF.

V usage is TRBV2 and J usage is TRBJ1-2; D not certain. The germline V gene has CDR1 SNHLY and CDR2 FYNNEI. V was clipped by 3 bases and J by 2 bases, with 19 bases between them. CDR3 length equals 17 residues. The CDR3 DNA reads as TGTGCCAGCAGTGAGGAATGGTGGGGAGGATCCAACTATGGCTACACCTTC. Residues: CASSEEWWGGSNYGYTF. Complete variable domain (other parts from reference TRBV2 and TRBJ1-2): EPEVTQTPSHQVTQMGQEVILRCVPISNHLYFYWYRQILGQKVEFLVSFYNNEISEKSEIFDDQFSVERPDGSNFTLKIRSTKLEDSAMYFCASSEEWWGGSNYGYTFGSGTRLTVV.

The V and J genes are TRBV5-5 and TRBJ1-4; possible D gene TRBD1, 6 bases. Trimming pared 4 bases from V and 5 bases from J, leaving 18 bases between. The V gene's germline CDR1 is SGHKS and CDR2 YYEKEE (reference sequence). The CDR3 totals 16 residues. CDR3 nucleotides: TGTGCCAGCAGCCCAAAGACAGGCGCTGGAAATGAAAAACTGTTTTTT. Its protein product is CASSPKTGAGNEKLFF.

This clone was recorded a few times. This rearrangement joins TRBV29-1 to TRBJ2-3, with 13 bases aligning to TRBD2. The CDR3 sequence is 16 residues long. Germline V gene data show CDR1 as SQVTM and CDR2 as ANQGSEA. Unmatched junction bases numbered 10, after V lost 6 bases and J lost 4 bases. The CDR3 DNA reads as TGCAGCGTGGGGGGACTAGCGGGGACGGCGGCAGATACGCAGTATTTT. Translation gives CSVGGLAGTAADTQYF.

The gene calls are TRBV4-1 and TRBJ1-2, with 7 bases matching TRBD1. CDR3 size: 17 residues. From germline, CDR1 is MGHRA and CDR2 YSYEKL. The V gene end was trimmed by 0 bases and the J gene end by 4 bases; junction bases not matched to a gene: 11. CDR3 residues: CASSQDGGGRYIYGYTF. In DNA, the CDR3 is TGCGCCAGCAGCCAAGATGGAGGGGGCAGATATATCTATGGCTACACCTTC.

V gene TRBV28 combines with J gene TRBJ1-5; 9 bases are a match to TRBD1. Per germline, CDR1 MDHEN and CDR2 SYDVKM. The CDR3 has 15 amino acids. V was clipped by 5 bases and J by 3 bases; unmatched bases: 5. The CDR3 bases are TGTGCCAGCAGTCTACAGGGGGCAATCAATCAGCCCCAGCATTTT. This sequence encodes CASSLQGAINQPQHF.

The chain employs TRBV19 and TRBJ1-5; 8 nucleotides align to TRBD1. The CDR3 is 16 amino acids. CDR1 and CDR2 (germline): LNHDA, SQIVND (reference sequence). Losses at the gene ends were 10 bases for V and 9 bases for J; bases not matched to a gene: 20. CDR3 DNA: TGTGCCACTGCGGTCCAGGGGGCGCTTATGAACCGGCCCCAGCATTTT. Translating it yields CATAVQGALMNRPQHF.

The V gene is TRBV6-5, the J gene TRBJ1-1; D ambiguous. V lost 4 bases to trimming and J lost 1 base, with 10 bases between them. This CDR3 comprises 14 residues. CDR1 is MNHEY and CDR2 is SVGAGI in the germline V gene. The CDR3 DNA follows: TGTGCCAGCAGTTCCCCCGGCGGGAACACTGAAGCTTTCTTT. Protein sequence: CASSSPGGNTEAFF.

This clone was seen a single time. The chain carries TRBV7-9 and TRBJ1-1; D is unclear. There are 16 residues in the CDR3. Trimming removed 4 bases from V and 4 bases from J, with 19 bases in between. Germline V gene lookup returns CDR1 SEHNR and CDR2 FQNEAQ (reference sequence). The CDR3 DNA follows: TGTGCCAGCAGCTCGCCCGGTGTTGGAGGAATCACTGAAGCTTTCTTT. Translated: CASSSPGVGGITEAFF.

CDR3 in amino acids: CASSPRHSGANVLTF. CDR3 coding DNA: TGTGCCAGCAGCCCTCGACACTCTGGGGCCAACGTCCTGACTTTC. The chain links TRBV9 to TRBJ2-6, with D hard to call. This CDR3 region has 15 residues. V dropped 4 bases and J dropped 0 bases, with 8 bases sitting between them. Germline CDR1 and CDR2: SGDLS and YYNGEE.

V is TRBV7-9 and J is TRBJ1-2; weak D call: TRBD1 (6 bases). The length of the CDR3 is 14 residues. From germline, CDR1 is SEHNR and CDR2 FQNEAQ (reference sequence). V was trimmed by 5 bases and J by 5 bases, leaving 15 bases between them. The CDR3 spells CASSPQGGAYGYTF. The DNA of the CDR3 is TGTGCCAGCAGCCCCCAAGGGGGGGCTTATGGCTACACCTTC.

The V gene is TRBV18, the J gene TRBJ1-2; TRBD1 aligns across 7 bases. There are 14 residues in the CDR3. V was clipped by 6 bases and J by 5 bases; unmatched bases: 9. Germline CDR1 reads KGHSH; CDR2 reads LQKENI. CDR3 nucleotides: TGTGCCAGCTCCCTGACAGGGATTGGGTATGGCTACACCTTC. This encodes CASSLTGIGYGYTF. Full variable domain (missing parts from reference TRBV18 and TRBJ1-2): NAGVMQNPRHLVRRRGQEARLRCSPMKGHSHVYWYRQLPEEGLKFMVYLQKENIIDESGMPKERFSAEFPKEGPSILRIQQVVRGDSAAYFCASSLTGIGYGYTFGSGTRLTVV.